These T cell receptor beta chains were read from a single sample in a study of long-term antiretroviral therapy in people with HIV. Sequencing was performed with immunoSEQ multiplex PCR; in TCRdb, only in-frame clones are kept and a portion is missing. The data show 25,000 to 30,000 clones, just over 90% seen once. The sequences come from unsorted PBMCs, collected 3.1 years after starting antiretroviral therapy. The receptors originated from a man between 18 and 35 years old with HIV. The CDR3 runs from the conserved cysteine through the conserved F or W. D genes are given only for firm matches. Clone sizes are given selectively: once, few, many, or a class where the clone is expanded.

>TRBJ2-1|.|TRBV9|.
CASSVTSSYNEQFF
TGTGCCAGCAGCGTAACTAGCTCCTACAATGAGCAGTTCTTC
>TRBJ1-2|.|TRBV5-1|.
CASSLAWRVDYGYTF
TGCGCCAGCAGCTTGGCCTGGAGGGTCGACTATGGCTACACCTTC
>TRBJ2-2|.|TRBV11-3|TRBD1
CASSNRGGQGGAGELFF
TGTGCCAGCAGCAACAGGGGGGGACAGGGAGGGGCCGGGGAGCTGTTTTTT
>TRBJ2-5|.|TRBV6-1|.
CASRYRVGETQYF
TGTGCCAGCAGATACAGGGTGGGGGAGACCCAGTACTTC
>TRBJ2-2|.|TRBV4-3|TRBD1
CASSQDRYRGLNTGELFF
TGCGCCAGCAGCCAAGATCGGTACAGGGGGCTGAACACCGGGGAGCTGTTTTTT
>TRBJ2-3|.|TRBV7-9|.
CASTDGRDTDTQYF
TGTGCCTCAACCGACGGGCGGGACACAGATACGCAGTATTTT
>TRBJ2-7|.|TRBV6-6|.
CASREDSGTYEQYF
TGTGCCAGCAGAGAAGATAGCGGAACCTACGAGCAGTACTTC
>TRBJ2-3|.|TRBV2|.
CASRPNRAGSTDTQYF
TGTGCCAGCAGACCAAACAGGGCGGGCAGCACAGATACGCAGTATTTT
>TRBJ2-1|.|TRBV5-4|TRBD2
CADTAGNEQFF
TGTGCCGACACAGCGGGGAATGAGCAGTTCTTC
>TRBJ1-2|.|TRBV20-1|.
CSATRTYGYTF
TGCAGTGCTACTCGGACCTATGGCTACACCTTC
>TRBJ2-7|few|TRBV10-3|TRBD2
CAISPVRAGYEQYF
TGTGCCATCAGCCCGGTAAGAGCGGGGTACGAGCAGTACTTC
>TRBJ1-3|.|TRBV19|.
CASTLSTGSGNTIYF
TGTGCCAGTACCCTCTCAACAGGGTCGGGAAACACCATATATTTT
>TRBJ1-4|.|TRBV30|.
CAWNRDTNEKLFF
TGTGCCTGGAACCGGGACACTAATGAAAAACTGTTTTTT
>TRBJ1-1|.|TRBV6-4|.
CASSADGGTEAFF
TGTGCCAGCAGCGCGGACGGAGGGACTGAAGCTTTCTTT
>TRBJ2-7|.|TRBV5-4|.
CASSLGYEQYF
TGTGCCAGCAGCTTGGGCTACGAGCAGTACTTC
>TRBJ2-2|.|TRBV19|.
CASSKDNANTGELFF
TGTGCCAGTAGTAAGGACAACGCGAACACCGGGGAGCTGTTTTTT
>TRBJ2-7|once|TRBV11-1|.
CASSLRQRPPYEQYF
TGTGCCAGCAGCTTAAGGCAGCGACCCCCTTACGAGCAGTACTTC
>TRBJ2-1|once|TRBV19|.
CASSPVPGSYNEQFF
TGTGCCAGTAGTCCAGTACCTGGCTCCTACAATGAGCAGTTCTTC
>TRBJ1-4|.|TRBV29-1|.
CSVRVGPNEKLFF
TGCAGCGTTCGGGTGGGGCCTAATGAAAAACTGTTTTTT
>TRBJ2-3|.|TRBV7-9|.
CASSLGRDTQYF
TGTGCCAGCAGCCTTGGACGAGATACGCAGTATTTT
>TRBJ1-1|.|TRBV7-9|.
CASSFRANPEAFF
TGTGCCAGCAGCTTCCGGGCCAACCCTGAAGCTTTCTTT
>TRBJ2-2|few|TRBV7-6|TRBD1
CASSSEGQGASGELFF
TGTGCCAGCAGCTCCGAGGGACAGGGGGCTAGCGGGGAGCTGTTTTTT
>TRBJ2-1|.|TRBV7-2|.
CASSFRVHSYNEQFF
TGTGCCAGCAGCTTCCGGGTCCACTCCTACAATGAGCAGTTCTTC
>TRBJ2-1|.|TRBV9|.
CASSVGGFPPSSYNEQFF
TGTGCCAGCAGCGTAGGTGGGTTCCCACCTAGCTCCTACAATGAGCAGTTCTTC
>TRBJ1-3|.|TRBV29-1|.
CSVVQGISGNTIYF
TGCAGCGTTGTCCAGGGGATCTCTGGAAACACCATATATTTT
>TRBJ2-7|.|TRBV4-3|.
CASSQDLVQGSEQYF
TGCGCCAGCAGCCAAGATTTGGTACAGGGTAGCGAGCAGTACTTC
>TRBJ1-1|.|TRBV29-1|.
CSVTLDGGKAFF
TGCAGCGTGACGCTGGACGGGGGGAAAGCTTTCTTT
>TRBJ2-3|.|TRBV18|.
CASSPRTVITDTQYF
TGTGCCAGCTCACCTCGGACAGTTATCACAGATACGCAGTATTTT
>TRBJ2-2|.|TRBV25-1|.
CASSETNTGELFF
TGTGCCAGCAGTGAGACGAACACCGGGGAGCTGTTTTTT
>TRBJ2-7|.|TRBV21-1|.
CASSTLAHEQYF
TGTGCCAGCAGCACGCTAGCCCACGAGCAGTACTTC
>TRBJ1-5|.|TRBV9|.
CASSVEGQQPQHF
TGTGCCAGCAGCGTGGAGGGCCAGCAGCCCCAGCATTTT
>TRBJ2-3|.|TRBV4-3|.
CASSQGDGYTDTQYF
TGCGCCAGCAGCCAAGGGGACGGATACACAGATACGCAGTATTTT
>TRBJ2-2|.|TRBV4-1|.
CASSRATGGWRELFF
TGCGCCAGCAGCCGAGCGACGGGGGGCTGGCGGGAGCTGTTTTTT
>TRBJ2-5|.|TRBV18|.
CASHGPQETQYF
TGTGCCAGCCACGGACCGCAAGAGACCCAGTACTTC
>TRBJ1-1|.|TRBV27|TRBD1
CASSFRDRVDTEAFF
TGTGCCAGCAGTTTTAGGGACAGGGTAGACACTGAAGCTTTCTTT
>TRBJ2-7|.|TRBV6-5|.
CASSYSLGYEQYF
TGTGCCAGCAGTTACTCGTTGGGCTACGAGCAGTACTTC
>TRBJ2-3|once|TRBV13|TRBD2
CASSLSSGSHGDTQYF
TGTGCCAGCAGCCTTAGTAGCGGGAGCCACGGGGATACGCAGTATTTT
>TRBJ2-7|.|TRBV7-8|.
CASSPPRWGRDTYEQYF
TGTGCCAGCAGCCCCCCTCGGTGGGGTAGGGATACCTACGAGCAGTACTTC
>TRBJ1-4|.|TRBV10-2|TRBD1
CASAPADRWGEKLFF
TGCGCCAGCGCCCCCGCGGACAGGTGGGGTGAAAAACTGTTTTTT